The entry below gives a single T cell receptor (beta chain) sequence along with its context. The data belong to a study of tumor-infiltrating lymphocytes in oesophageal squamous cell carcinoma. Each CDR3 protein is one row after TCRdb ran MiXCR on the PCR reads. Of about 8,700 distinct CDR3 sequences in the sample, around two thirds were seen once. The CDR3 runs to 13 residues. The germline V gene has CDR1 SGHVT and CDR2 SQSDAQ. V was shortened by 1 base and J by 12 bases, with 13 bases between the two germline ends. This rearrangement joins TRBV7-4 to TRBJ2-1, with D perhaps TRBD2 (5 bases). The specimen sequenced was esophageal tumor tissue. The sequence was collected from a female donor with esophageal squamous cell carcinoma. The CDR3 DNA sequence: TGTGCCAGCAGCTTAGACCCTAGCTTGGGGCAGTTCTTC. This codes for CASSLDPSLGQFF.